Below, 22 T cell receptor beta chains from the same sample are listed, as sequenced in a study of CD8 T cells in Susac syndrome. A quantity of about 0.45 to 1 ug RNA underwent reverse transcription using random hexamers. TCRdb re-analysed the immunoSEQ multiplex PCR reads in MiXCR, keeping a single row per CDR3 protein. The sample lists a few hundred thousand distinct CDR3 sequences, approximately 85% occurring once. The sample was CD8+ T cells from PBMCs. The receptors were sampled from a human donor with multiple sclerosis.

The chain combines TRBV11-2 with TRBJ2-1; no reliable D call. V lost 5 bases and J lost 0, with 8 bases in between. Germline V lookup: CDR1 SGHAT, CDR2 FQNNGV. The CDR3 length is 14 residues. CDR3 nucleotides: TGTGCCAGCAGCCTACTTGTCTCCTACAATGAGCAGTTCTTC. Amino acids: CASSLLVSYNEQFF.

J is TRBJ2-7 and V is TRBV10-3; TRBD1 matches 12 bases. V was clipped by 3 bases and J by 7 bases; unmatched bases: 10. The CDR3 has 16 amino acids. Germline V lookup: CDR1 ENHRY, CDR2 SYGVKD. CDR3 in amino acids: CAISEPEGQGAGEQYF. As DNA, the CDR3 is TGTGCCATCAGTGAACCTGAGGGACAGGGGGCGGGGGAGCAGTACTTC.

V usage is TRBV9 and J usage is TRBJ1-2; D is possibly TRBD1 (6 bases). Germline CDR1 SGDLS, CDR2 YYNGEE. V dropped 0 bases and J dropped 2 bases, with 14 bases sitting between them. This CDR3 comprises 16 residues. The DNA for the CDR3 is TGTGCCAGCAGCGTAGAGGGAATCGGGGGCAACTATGGCTACACCTTC. Translating gives CASSVEGIGGNYGYTF. The whole variable domain, filled in from reference TRBV9 and TRBJ1-2, reads DSGVTQTPKHLITATGQRVTLRCSPRSGDLSVYWYQQSLDQGLQFLIQYYNGEERAKGNILERFSAQQFPDLHSELNLSSLELGDSALYFCASSVEGIGGNYGYTFGSGTRLTVV.

This chain joins TRBV5-1 and TRBJ2-7; 7 bases align to TRBD1. CDR1 SGHRS and CDR2 YFSETQ come from the germline V gene. The length of the CDR3 is 14 residues. Trimming cost V 4 bases and J 2 bases; bases outside gene matches: 6. The CDR3 here is CASSHDRETYEQYF. In nucleotides, the CDR3 is TGCGCCAGCAGCCACGACAGGGAGACCTACGAGCAGTACTTC. Based on the CDR3 plus reference TRBV5-1 and TRBJ2-7, the full variable domain is KAGVTQTPRYLIKTRGQQVTLSCSPISGHRSVSWYQQTPGQGLQFLFEYFSETQRNKGNFPGRFSGRQFSNSRSEMNVSTLELGDSALYLCASSHDRETYEQYFGPGTRLTVT.

This sequence joins TRBV19 and TRBJ2-2; D may be TRBD1 (5 bases). V was cut by 0 bases and J by 7 bases, with 15 bases left in between. CDR1 is LNHDA and CDR2 is SQIVND in the germline V gene (reference sequence). CDR3 length: 16 amino acids. Here the CDR3 reads CASSIDRAGYSGELFF. The CDR3 DNA reads TGTGCCAGTAGTATAGATAGGGCAGGGTACAGCGGGGAGCTGTTTTTT.

J is TRBJ2-1 and V is TRBV5-1, with D uncertain. With 7 bases removed from V and 3 bases from J, the gap between germline ends came to 8 bases. Germline CDR1 is SGHRS and CDR2 is YFSETQ. This CDR3 contains 12 residues. The CDR3 is CASQAGYNEQFF. The CDR3 region has the DNA TGCGCCAGCCAAGCCGGCTACAATGAGCAGTTCTTC.

The V call is TRBV28, the J call TRBJ2-1, with 8 bases matching TRBD1. There are 14 residues in the CDR3. The germline V gene encodes CDR1 MDHEN and CDR2 SYDVKM. V shed 7 bases, J shed 2 bases, and the junction held 4 bases outside the gene matches. The CDR3 bases are TGTGCCAGCAACCTGGGACAGGCCTACAATGAGCAGTTCTTC. Protein: CASNLGQAYNEQFF.

This CDR3 reads CASSLAEEGSYEQYF. DNA of the CDR3: TGTGCCAGCAGCTTAGCGGAGGAGGGGTCCTACGAGCAGTACTTC. The chain is built from TRBV7-6 and TRBJ2-7; the D gene is possibly TRBD2 (6 bases). Deletions cut 0 bases from V and 1 base from J, with 10 bases between. CDR1 is SGHVS and CDR2 is FNYEAQ in the germline V gene. This CDR3 region has 15 residues.

The rearrangement uses TRBV5-8 and TRBJ1-6; D is perhaps TRBD1 (5 bases). The CDR3 totals 14 residues. V gave up 0 bases and J gave up 10 bases, with 11 bases separating them. Per the germline V gene, CDR1 is SGHTS and CDR2 is YDEGEE. CDR3 residues: CASSLGGINSPLHF. The CDR3 DNA reads as TGTGCCAGCAGCTTGGGGGGGATTAACTCACCCCTCCACTTT.

This sequence joins TRBV12-3 or TRBV12-4 and TRBJ2-1; 11 positions agree with TRBD2. J gave up 10 bases and V 6 bases, and 11 bases lay outside the gene matches. This CDR3 has 15 residues. The CDR3 region has the DNA TGTGCCAGCAGCCGATTGGGACTAGCGGCCCCCGAGCAGTTCTTC. It encodes CASSRLGLAAPEQFF.

V usage is TRBV7-7 and J usage is TRBJ2-2; tentatively, D is TRBD1 (7 bases). The CDR3 runs to 17 residues. CDR1 and CDR2 (germline): SSHAT, FNYEAQ (reference sequence). V was cut by 3 bases and J by 6 bases, with 20 bases left in between. The CDR3 region is CASSLPPTGRSAGELFF. CDR3 bases: TGTGCCAGCAGCTTGCCGCCGACAGGGAGGAGCGCCGGGGAGCTGTTTTTT.

The V call is TRBV6-1, the J call TRBJ2-2, with TRBD1 matching over 7 bases. From germline, CDR1 is MNHNS and CDR2 SASEGT. The CDR3 has 17 residues. V was clipped by 5 bases and J by 6 bases; unmatched bases: 15. CDR3 residues: CASSPLLVTGLPGELFF. The CDR3 nucleotides are TGTGCCAGCAGTCCCCTCTTGGTGACAGGGCTTCCCGGGGAGCTGTTTTTT.

V usage is TRBV19 and J usage is TRBJ2-5, with D perhaps TRBD1 (6 bases). Germline V gene sequence: CDR1 LNHDA, CDR2 SQIVND (reference sequence). V lost 4 bases to trimming and J lost 5 bases, with 14 bases between them. The CDR3 has 14 residues. CDR3 amino acids: CASSTPQGRETQYF. DNA of the CDR3: TGTGCCAGTAGTACCCCCCAGGGGCGGGAGACCCAGTACTTC.

The chain links TRBV19 to TRBJ1-1; D unresolved. V shed 4 bases and J shed 4 bases, with 10 bases lying between them. CDR1 LNHDA and CDR2 SQIVND come from the germline V gene (reference sequence). CDR3 length: 13 residues. Here the CDR3 DNA reads TGTGCCAGTAGTAGACTCCCCGGCACTGAAGCTTTCTTT. The encoded protein is CASSRLPGTEAFF.

This clonotype has just one count. The V call is TRBV29-1, the J call TRBJ2-2; D possibly corresponds to TRBD1 (6 bases). The CDR3 spans 17 residues. V shed 4 bases and J shed 2 bases, with 20 bases lying between them. CDR1 and CDR2 (germline): SQVTM, ANQGSEA. CDR3 amino acids: CSVGRTDPRHNTGELFF. The DNA for the CDR3 is TGCAGCGTTGGCCGGACAGACCCGAGACATAACACCGGGGAGCTGTTTTTT.

The chain joins TRBV5-6 to TRBJ2-1; the match to TRBD1 covers 9 bases. This CDR3 has 15 residues. Germline CDR1 reads SGHDT; CDR2 reads YYEEEE. V lost 1 base, J lost 6 bases, and 5 bases stayed unmatched. The CDR3 spells CASSLRTGDFNEQFF. The DNA for the CDR3 is TGTGCCAGCAGCTTGCGGACAGGGGATTTCAATGAGCAGTTCTTC.

The chain joins TRBV20-1 to TRBJ2-7; D unresolved. Germline V gene data show CDR1 as DFQATT and CDR2 as SNEGSKA (reference sequence). This CDR3 is built from 14 residues. Trimming cost V 0 bases and J 0 bases, with 9 bases left between them. CDR3 sequence: CSARDWQNSYEQYF. In DNA, the CDR3 is TGCAGTGCTAGAGATTGGCAGAACTCCTACGAGCAGTACTTC.

V and J are TRBV9 and TRBJ2-1; 7 bases line up with TRBD1. Germline V gene lookup returns CDR1 SGDLS and CDR2 YYNGEE. V lost 4 bases, J lost 3 bases, and 4 bases stayed unmatched. This CDR3 is built from 14 residues. The CDR3 nucleotides are TGTGCCAGCAGCTTGACAGGGAACTACAATGAGCAGTTCTTC. Its translation: CASSLTGNYNEQFF.

The chain couples TRBV29-1 to TRBJ2-5; D remains unclear. The V gene's germline CDR1 is SQVTM and CDR2 ANQGSEA. This CDR3 comprises 12 residues. Trimming shortened V by 6 bases and J by 1 base, and 9 bases separated the two germline ends. This CDR3 reads CSVDRSQETQYF. CDR3 DNA sequence: TGCAGCGTCGATCGGAGCCAAGAGACCCAGTACTTC.

The CDR3 is CASSQDAGFGTGELFF. The CDR3, as DNA: TGCGCCAGCAGCCAAGATGCAGGTTTTGGCACCGGGGAGCTGTTTTTT. This chain joins TRBV4-1 and TRBJ2-2; the D is unclear. V was pared by 0 bases and J by 4 bases, with 12 bases between. Germline V gene lookup returns CDR1 MGHRA and CDR2 YSYEKL. The CDR3 is 16 residues long.

The chain carries TRBV28 and TRBJ1-2; no clear D. V lost 1 base and J 4 bases, leaving 7 bases between the germline ends. CDR1 and CDR2 from the germline V gene are MDHEN and SYDVKM. This CDR3 spans 13 amino acids. CDR3 bases: TGTGCCAGCAGTTTATCAGGATTCTATGGCTACACCTTC. This translates into CASSLSGFYGYTF.

V gene TRBV5-1 combines with J gene TRBJ1-1; 8 positions agree with TRBD1. The germline V gene has CDR1 SGHRS and CDR2 YFSETQ. The ends lost 4 bases at V and 4 bases at J; junction bases unmatched: 6. This CDR3 has 14 amino acids. The CDR3 DNA follows: TGCGCCAGCAGCCCGACAGGGGTGGGCACTGAAGCTTTCTTT. As protein: CASSPTGVGTEAFF.